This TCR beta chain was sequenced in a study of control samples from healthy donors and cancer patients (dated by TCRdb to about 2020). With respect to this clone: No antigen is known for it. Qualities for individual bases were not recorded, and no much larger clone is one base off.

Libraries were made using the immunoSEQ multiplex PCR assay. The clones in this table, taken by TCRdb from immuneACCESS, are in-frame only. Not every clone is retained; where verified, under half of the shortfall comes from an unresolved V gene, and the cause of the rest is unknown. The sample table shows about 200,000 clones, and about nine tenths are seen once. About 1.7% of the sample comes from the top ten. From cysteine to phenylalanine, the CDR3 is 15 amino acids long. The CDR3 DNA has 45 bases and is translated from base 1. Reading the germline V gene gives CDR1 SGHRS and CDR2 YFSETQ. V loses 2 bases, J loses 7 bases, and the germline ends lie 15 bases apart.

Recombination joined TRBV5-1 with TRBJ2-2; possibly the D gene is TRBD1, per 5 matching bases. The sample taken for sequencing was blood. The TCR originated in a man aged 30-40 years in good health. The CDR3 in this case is CASSLGRDGDGELFF. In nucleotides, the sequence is TGCGCCAGCAGCTTAGGCAGGGATGGCGACGGGGAGCTGTTTTTT.